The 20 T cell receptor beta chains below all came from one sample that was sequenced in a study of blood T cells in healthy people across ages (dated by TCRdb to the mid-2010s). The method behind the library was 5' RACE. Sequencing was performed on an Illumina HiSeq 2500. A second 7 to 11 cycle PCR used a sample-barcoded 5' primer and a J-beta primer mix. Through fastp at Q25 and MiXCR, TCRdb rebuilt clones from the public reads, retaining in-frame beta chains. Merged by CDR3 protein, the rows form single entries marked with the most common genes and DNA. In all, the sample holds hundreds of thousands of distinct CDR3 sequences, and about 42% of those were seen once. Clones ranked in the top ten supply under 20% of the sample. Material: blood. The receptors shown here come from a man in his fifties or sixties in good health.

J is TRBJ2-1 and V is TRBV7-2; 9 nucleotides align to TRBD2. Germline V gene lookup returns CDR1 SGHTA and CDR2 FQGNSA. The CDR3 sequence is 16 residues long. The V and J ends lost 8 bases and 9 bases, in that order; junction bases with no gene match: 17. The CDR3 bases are TGTGCCAGCCACCCCCTAGCGGGGAGGCAGCGTGGTGAGCAGTTCTTC. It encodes CASHPLAGRQRGEQFF.

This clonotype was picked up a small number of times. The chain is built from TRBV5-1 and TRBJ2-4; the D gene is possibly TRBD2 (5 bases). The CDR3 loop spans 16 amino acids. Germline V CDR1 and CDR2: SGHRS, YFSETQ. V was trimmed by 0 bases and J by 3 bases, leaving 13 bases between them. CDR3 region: CASSLVAWESKNIQYF. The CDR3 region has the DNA TGCGCCAGCAGCTTGGTGGCGTGGGAGAGCAAAAACATTCAGTACTTC.

DNA for the CDR3: TGTGCCAGCAGCCAAGGGGACTTACAAGAGACCCAGTACTTC. This encodes CASSQGDLQETQYF. J is TRBJ2-5 and V is TRBV4-2; D is perhaps TRBD2 (6 bases). V was clipped by 1 base and J by 2 bases, with 8 bases between them. Per the germline V gene, CDR1 is LGHNA and CDR2 is YNFKEQ. This CDR3 contains 14 residues.

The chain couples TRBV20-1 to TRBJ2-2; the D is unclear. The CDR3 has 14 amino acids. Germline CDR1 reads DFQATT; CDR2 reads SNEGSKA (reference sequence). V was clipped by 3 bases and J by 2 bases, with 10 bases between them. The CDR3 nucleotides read TGCAGTGCTAGCCAGGTGAAAAACACCGGGGAGCTGTTTTTT. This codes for CSASQVKNTGELFF.

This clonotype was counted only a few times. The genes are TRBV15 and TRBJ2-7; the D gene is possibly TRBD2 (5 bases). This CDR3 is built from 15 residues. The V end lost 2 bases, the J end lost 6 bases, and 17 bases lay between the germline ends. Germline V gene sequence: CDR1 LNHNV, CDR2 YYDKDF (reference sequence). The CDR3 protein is CATSRNINAGFEQYF. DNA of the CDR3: TGTGCCACCAGCAGAAATATTAACGCGGGTTTCGAGCAGTACTTC.

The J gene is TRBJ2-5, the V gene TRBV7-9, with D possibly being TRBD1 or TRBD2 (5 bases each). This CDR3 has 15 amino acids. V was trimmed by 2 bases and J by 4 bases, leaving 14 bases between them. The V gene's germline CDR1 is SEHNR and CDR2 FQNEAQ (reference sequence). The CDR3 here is CASSLPLGVRETQYF. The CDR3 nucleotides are TGTGCCAGCAGCTTACCTCTGGGGGTCCGAGAGACCCAGTACTTC.

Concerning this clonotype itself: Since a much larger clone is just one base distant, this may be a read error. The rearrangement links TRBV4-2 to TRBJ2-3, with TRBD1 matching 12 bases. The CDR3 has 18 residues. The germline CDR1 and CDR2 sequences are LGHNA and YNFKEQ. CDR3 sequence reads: CACSQETGTGGFTDTQYF. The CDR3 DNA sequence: TGTGCCTGCAGCCAGGAAACCGGGACAGGGGGCTTCACAGATACGCAGTATTTT.

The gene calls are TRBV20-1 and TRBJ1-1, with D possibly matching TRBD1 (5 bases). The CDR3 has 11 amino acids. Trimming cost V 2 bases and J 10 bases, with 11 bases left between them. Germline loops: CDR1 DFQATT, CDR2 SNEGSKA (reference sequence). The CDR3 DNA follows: TGCAGTGCTAGAACTTCTGGGGCAGCTTTCTTT. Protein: CSARTSGAAFF.

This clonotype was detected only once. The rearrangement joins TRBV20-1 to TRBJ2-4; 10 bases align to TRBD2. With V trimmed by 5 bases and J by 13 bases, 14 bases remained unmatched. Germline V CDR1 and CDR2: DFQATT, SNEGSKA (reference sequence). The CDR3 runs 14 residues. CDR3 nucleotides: TGCAGTGCTCCACTAGCGGGGCCGCTCAATGAGCAGTACTTC. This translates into CSAPLAGPLNEQYF.

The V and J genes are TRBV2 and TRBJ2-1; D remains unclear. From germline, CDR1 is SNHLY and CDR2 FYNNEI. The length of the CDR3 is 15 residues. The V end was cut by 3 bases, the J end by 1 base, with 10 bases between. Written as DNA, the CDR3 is TGTGCCAGCAGTGACCGGACGGTGTCCTACAATGAGCAGTTCTTC. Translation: CASSDRTVSYNEQFF.

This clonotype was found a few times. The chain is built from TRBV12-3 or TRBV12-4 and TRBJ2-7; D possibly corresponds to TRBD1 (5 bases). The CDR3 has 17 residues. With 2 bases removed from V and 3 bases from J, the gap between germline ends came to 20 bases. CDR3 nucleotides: TGTGCCAGCAGTTTAAGTTTGTCGACAGTTGGTAGCTACGAGCAGTACTTC. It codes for CASSLSLSTVGSYEQYF.

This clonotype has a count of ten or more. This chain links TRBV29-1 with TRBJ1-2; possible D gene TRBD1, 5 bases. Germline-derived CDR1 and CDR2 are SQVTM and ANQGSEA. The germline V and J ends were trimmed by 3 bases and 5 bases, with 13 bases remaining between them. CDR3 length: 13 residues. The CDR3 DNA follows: TGCAGCGTTGAGCCCCCAGGGTCGTATGGCTACACCTTC. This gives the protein CSVEPPGSYGYTF.

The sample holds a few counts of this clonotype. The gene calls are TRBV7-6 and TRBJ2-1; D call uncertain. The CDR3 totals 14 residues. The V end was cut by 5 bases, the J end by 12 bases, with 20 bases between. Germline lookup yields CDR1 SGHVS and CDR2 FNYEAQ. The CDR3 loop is CASSTTTPSSGQFF. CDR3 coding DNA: TGTGCCAGCAGCACAACGACCCCCTCAAGTGGGCAGTTCTTC.

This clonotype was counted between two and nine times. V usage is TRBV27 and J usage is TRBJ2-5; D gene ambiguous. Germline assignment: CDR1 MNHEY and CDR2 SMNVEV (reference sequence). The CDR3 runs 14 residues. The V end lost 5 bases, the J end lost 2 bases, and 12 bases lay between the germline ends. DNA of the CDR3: TGTGCCAGCAGTGTGGGGTCGGAGCAAGAGACCCAGTACTTC. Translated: CASSVGSEQETQYF.

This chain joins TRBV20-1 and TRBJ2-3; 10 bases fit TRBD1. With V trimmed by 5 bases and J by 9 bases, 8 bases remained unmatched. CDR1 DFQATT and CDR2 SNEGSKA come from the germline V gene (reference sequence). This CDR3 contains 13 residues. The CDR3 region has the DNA TGCAGTGCTGGACAGGGGGAGATATGGACGCAGTATTTT. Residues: CSAGQGEIWTQYF.

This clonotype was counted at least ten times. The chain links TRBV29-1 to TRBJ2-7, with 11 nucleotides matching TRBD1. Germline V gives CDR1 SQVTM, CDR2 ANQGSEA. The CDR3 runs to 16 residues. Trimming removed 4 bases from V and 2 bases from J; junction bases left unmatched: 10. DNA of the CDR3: TGCAGCGTTGCTTGGGACAGGGGGGTCCTCACCTACGAGCAGTACTTC. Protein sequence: CSVAWDRGVLTYEQYF.

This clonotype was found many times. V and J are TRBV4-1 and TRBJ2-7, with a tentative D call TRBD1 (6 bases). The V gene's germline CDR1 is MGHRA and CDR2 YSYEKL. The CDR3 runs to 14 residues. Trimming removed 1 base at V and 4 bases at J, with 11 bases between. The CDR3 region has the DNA TGCGCCAGCAGCCAAGGCCAGGGGTTTTACGAGCAGTACTTC. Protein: CASSQGQGFYEQYF.

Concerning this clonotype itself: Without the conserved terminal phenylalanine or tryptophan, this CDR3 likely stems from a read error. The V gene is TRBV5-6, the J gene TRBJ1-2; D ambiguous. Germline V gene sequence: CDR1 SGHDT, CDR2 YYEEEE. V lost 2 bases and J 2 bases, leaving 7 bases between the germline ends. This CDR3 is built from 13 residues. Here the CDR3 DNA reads TGTGCCAGCAGCTTAGGCACAAACTATGGCTACACCTTA. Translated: CASSLGTNYGYTL.

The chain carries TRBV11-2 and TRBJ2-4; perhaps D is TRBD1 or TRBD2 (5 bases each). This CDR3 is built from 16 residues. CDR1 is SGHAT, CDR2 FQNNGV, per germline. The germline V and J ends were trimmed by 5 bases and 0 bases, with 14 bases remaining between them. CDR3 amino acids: CASSRKGPEAKNIQYF. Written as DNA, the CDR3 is TGTGCCAGCAGCCGCAAGGGACCCGAAGCCAAAAACATTCAGTACTTC. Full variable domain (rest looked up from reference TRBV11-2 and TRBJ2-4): EAGVAQSPRYKIIEKRQSVAFWCNPISGHATLYWYQQILGQGPKLLIQFQNNGVVDDSQLPKDRFSAERLKGVDSTLKIQPAKLEDSAVYLCASSRKGPEAKNIQYFGAGTRLSVL.

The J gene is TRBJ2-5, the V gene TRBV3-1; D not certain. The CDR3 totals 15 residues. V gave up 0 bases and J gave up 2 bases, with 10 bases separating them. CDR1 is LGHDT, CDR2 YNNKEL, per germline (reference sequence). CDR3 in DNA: TGTGCCAGCAGCCAAGAGACCTTGGCACAAGAGACCCAGTACTTC. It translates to CASSQETLAQETQYF.